Detailed here is one T cell receptor beta chain. Its antigen is not known. The data are from a study of T cell repertoires in aging, cancer and after chemotherapy. The template was genomic DNA from peripheral blood, not RNA. The V gene's germline CDR1 is SGHVT and CDR2 SQSDAQ. The CDR3 sequence is 20 residues long. V lost 3 bases to trimming and J lost 5 bases, with 28 bases between them. Rearranged V-D-J TRB sequences were amplified with a mixed TRB-A/B primer pool. TCRdb fed the multiplex PCR reads into MiXCR, producing one record per CDR3 protein. The repertoire holds about 9,400 distinct CDR3 sequences, with roughly two fifths as singletons. The study, taken as a whole, reports: These repertoire data do not allow conclusions about immunological memory after chemotherapy. Untreated cancer patients had significantly lower blood TCR diversity than age-matched healthy donors.

The sample taken for sequencing was blood. This receptor was identified in a human donor in good health. J is TRBJ2-2 and V is TRBV7-4, with TRBD1 as a possible D gene (8 bases). CDR3 region: CASSFGFPGRAGGLTGELFF. The CDR3 DNA sequence: TGTGCCAGCAGCTTTGGGTTTCCGGGGAGGGCAGGGGGCTTGACCGGGGAGCTGTTTTTT.